Presented here are 23 T cell receptor beta chains from one specimen sequenced in a study of blood T cell repertoires in COVID-19. The data were produced by immunoSEQ multiplex PCR, yet TCRdb's version contains in-frame clones alone and is incomplete. This table holds about 430,000 clones, about 90% found once. Sequencing used peripheral blood. The receptors derive from a man between 18 and 35 years old with COVID-19, enrolled during active disease.

The chain couples TRBV2 to TRBJ2-5; D not resolved. The CDR3 is 15 amino acids. Germline CDR1 reads SNHLY; CDR2 reads FYNNEI. Trimming took off 1 base at V and 5 bases at J, with 14 bases between the two ends. CDR3 loop: CASSEERGVGETQYF. As DNA, the CDR3 is TGTGCCAGCAGTGAAGAGCGAGGAGTTGGGGAGACCCAGTACTTC.

The genes are TRBV11-3 and TRBJ2-7, with a tentative D call TRBD2 (7 bases). Germline CDR1 and CDR2: SGHNT and YENEEA. The CDR3 is made up of 14 amino acids. With 5 bases removed from V and 3 bases from J, the gap between germline ends came to 14 bases. The CDR3 spells CASSRGGGLYEQYF. CDR3 nucleotide sequence: TGTGCCAGCAGCCGGGGAGGGGGACTCTACGAGCAGTACTTC.

This clone was detected once. The V gene is TRBV19, the J gene TRBJ2-1; TRBD1 matches 8 bases. The CDR3 covers 16 residues. V dropped 4 bases and J dropped 8; count of bases not matched to a gene: 13. CDR1 is LNHDA and CDR2 is SQIVND in the germline V gene (reference sequence). The CDR3 DNA is TGTGCCAGTAGTAACCAAGACAGGGGACTGTGGGATGAGCAGTTCTTC. Amino acid sequence: CASSNQDRGLWDEQFF.

This clone came up once. The chain couples TRBV7-2 to TRBJ2-1; TRBD2 might be the D (5 bases). Germline values: CDR1 SGHTA, CDR2 FQGNSA. Trimming left V 8 bases short and J 6 bases short, with 20 bases between. The length of the CDR3 is 15 residues. CDR3 protein: CASLVDYPSVNEQFF. Written as DNA, the CDR3 is TGTGCCAGCCTGGTCGACTACCCCTCGGTCAATGAGCAGTTCTTC. The whole variable domain, remainder taken from reference TRBV7-2 and TRBJ2-1, is GAGVSQSPSNKVTEKGKDVELRCDPISGHTALYWYRQSLGQGLEFLIYFQGNSAPDKSGLPSDRFSAERTGGSVSTLTIQRTQQEDSAVYLCASLVDYPSVNEQFFGPGTRLTVL.

This chain connects TRBV2 to TRBJ2-7; no clear D. The CDR3 contains 12 residues. Germline CDR1 SNHLY, CDR2 FYNNEI. The V and J ends lost 9 bases and 1 base respectively, with 10 bases between them. The CDR3 DNA is TGTGCCAGTTCGTACGGGTCCTACGAGCAGTACTTC. Residues: CASSYGSYEQYF.

The chain recombines TRBV5-1 with TRBJ2-7; D is perhaps TRBD1 (6 bases). V was trimmed by 0 bases and J by 2 bases, leaving 15 bases between them. Per the germline V gene, CDR1 is SGHRS and CDR2 is YFSETQ. The CDR3 length is 16 residues. The CDR3 protein is CASSLGTGFVTYEQYF. In DNA form, the CDR3 reads TGCGCCAGCAGCTTGGGAACAGGGTTCGTGACCTACGAGCAGTACTTC.

This chain connects TRBV3-1 (or the pseudogene TRBV3-2) to TRBJ1-5; D gene uncertain. V lost 5 bases, J lost 6 bases, and 14 bases lay in between. There are 14 residues in the CDR3. Germline CDR1 and CDR2: LGHDT and YNNKEL (reference sequence). CDR3 in DNA: TGTGCCAGCAGCTTAACCCCCTCGGGTCAGCCCCAGCATTTT. Translating it yields CASSLTPSGQPQHF.

The CDR3 DNA is TGTGCCAGCAGATCACCGGGACAGGGATCACCCCTCCACTTT. This gives the protein CASRSPGQGSPLHF. This chain joins TRBV28 and TRBJ1-6; 9 nucleotides align to TRBD1. V dropped 6 bases and J dropped 10; count of bases not matched to a gene: 7. Germline CDR1 is MDHEN and CDR2 is SYDVKM. The CDR3 spans 14 residues.

The chain is built from TRBV6-5 and TRBJ2-5; tentative D call: TRBD2 (5 bases). The germline V and J ends were trimmed by 7 bases and 2 bases, with 14 bases remaining between them. The CDR3 contains 14 residues. In germline, CDR1 is MNHEY, CDR2 SVGAGI. CDR3 residues: CASMDSNHQETQYF. The CDR3 bases are TGTGCCAGCATGGACTCGAATCATCAAGAGACCCAGTACTTC.

The sample holds one count of this clone. V gene TRBV5-5 combines with J gene TRBJ1-1; D remains unclear. Germline CDR1 reads SGHKS; CDR2 reads YYEKEE (reference sequence). This CDR3 region has 12 residues. Trimming removed 2 bases at V and 5 bases at J, with 7 bases between. For the CDR3, the DNA is TGTGCCAGCAGCTTTACGGTTACTGAAGCTTTCTTT. Protein: CASSFTVTEAFF. The whole variable domain, filled in from reference TRBV5-5 and TRBJ1-1, reads DAGVTQSPTHLIKTRGQQVTLRCSPISGHKSVSWYQQVLGQGPQFIFQYYEKEERGRGNFPDRFSARQFPNYSSELNVNALLLGDSALYLCASSFTVTEAFFGQGTRLTVV.

The J gene is TRBJ2-3, the V gene TRBV5-5; 10 bases fit TRBD1. Trimming took 4 bases from V and 4 from J; bases not matched to a gene: 6. CDR3 size: 15 residues. In germline, CDR1 is SGHKS, CDR2 YYEKEE (reference sequence). CDR3 bases: TGTGCCAGCAGCCCCCGGACAGGGGGAGCAGATACGCAGTATTTT. The encoded protein is CASSPRTGGADTQYF.

This chain connects TRBV19 to TRBJ2-1; 12 bases are shared with TRBD1. Germline CDR1 is LNHDA and CDR2 is SQIVND (reference sequence). The CDR3 covers 16 residues. With V trimmed by 4 bases and J by 10 bases, 11 bases remained unmatched. The CDR3 coding sequence is TGTGCCAGTAGTAAACCGGGACAGGGGGCTTCGGGGGAGCAGTTCTTC. It is translated as CASSKPGQGASGEQFF.

This clone showed up just a few times. The CDR3 spells CASRTLSHNQPQHF. In DNA, the CDR3 is TGTGCCAGTAGGACATTGTCACACAATCAGCCCCAGCATTTT. The chain is built from TRBV19 and TRBJ1-5; D gene uncertain. V lost 6 bases and J 3 bases, leaving 12 bases between the germline ends. The CDR3 has 14 residues. Germline V CDR1 and CDR2: LNHDA, SQIVND (reference sequence).

J is TRBJ1-2 and V is TRBV5-6; D remains unclear. CDR3 length: 11 residues. Trimming took off 5 bases at V and 4 bases at J, with 6 bases between the two ends. CDR1 and CDR2 (germline): SGHDT, YYEEEE. CDR3 sequence reads: CASSSLYGYTF. As DNA, the CDR3 is TGTGCCAGCAGTTCCCTCTATGGCTACACCTTC.

The J gene is TRBJ2-7, the V gene TRBV15; 8 nucleotides match TRBD1. V shed 1 base and J 3 bases; nucleotides not matched to a gene: 11. Germline V CDR1 and CDR2: LNHNV, YYDKDF (reference sequence). The CDR3 covers 17 residues. The CDR3 DNA reads as TGTGCCACCAGCAGAGGCCTCGGACAGGGTATCTTCTACGAGCAGTACTTC. This translates into CATSRGLGQGIFYEQYF.

This rearrangement joins TRBV5-1 to TRBJ2-7; 9 nucleotides line up with TRBD2. Per germline, CDR1 SGHRS and CDR2 YFSETQ. This CDR3 spans 15 amino acids. V was clipped by 0 bases and J by 6 bases; unmatched bases: 7. In DNA form, the CDR3 reads TGCGCCAGCAGCTTGGTTCCGGGACTAGCTCGCGAGCAGTACTTC. As protein: CASSLVPGLAREQYF.

The CDR3 is CASSLDRLNYGYTF. The CDR3 DNA is TGCGCCAGCAGTCTCGACAGACTTAACTATGGCTACACCTTC. V is TRBV5-1 and J is TRBJ1-2, with D possibly TRBD1 on 5 matching bases. CDR1 is SGHRS and CDR2 is YFSETQ in the germline V gene. Trimming shortened V by 5 bases and J by 1 base, and 12 bases separated the two germline ends. This CDR3 contains 14 residues.

This chain uses TRBV30 with TRBJ1-6; 9 bases fit TRBD1. Trimming at V came to 2 bases and at J to 7 bases, leaving 6 bases not matched to a gene. The CDR3 runs 15 residues. Germline CDR1 is GTSNPN and CDR2 is SVGIG (reference sequence). The CDR3 bases are TGTGCCTGGAGTCTACAGGGGGCTGGGAATTCACCCCTCCACTTT. This codes for CAWSLQGAGNSPLHF.

V and J are TRBV9 and TRBJ2-2, with D unresolved. Germline V gene sequence: CDR1 SGDLS, CDR2 YYNGEE. The CDR3 consists of 15 residues. Trimming removed 0 bases from V and 5 bases from J, with 11 bases in between. As DNA, the CDR3 is TGTGCCAGCAGCGTAGTACCCGGTAGTACCGGGGAGCTGTTTTTT. Amino acid sequence: CASSVVPGSTGELFF.

The chain uses TRBV13 and TRBJ2-2; TRBD2 matches at 9 bases. Germline V CDR1 and CDR2: PRHDT, FYEKMQ (reference sequence). V dropped 7 bases and J dropped 0; count of bases not matched to a gene: 9. The CDR3 extends over 17 amino acids. CDR3 DNA sequence: TGTGCCAGCACCCCCCGGTGGACTAGCGCGAACACCGGGGAGCTGTTTTTT. Translated, it gives CASTPRWTSANTGELFF.

V gene TRBV6-2 or TRBV6-3 combines with J gene TRBJ2-7; D gene unclear. Germline CDR1 is MNHEY and CDR2 is SVGEGT. Between the trimmed V and J ends, which lost 4 bases and 3 bases, there was a span of 10 bases. The CDR3 extends over 13 amino acids. CDR3 loop: CASSFVTLYEQYF. The CDR3 DNA sequence: TGTGCCAGCAGTTTCGTGACTCTCTACGAGCAGTACTTC.

This rearrangement joins TRBV3-1 (or the pseudogene TRBV3-2) to TRBJ1-6; no reliable D call. Per germline, CDR1 LGHDT and CDR2 YNNKEL (reference sequence). V was clipped by 3 bases and J by 9 bases, with 6 bases between them. CDR3 length: 12 residues. The CDR3 sequence: CASSQRSSPLHF. CDR3 bases: TGTGCCAGCAGCCAGAGGAGTTCACCCCTCCACTTT.

The chain uses TRBV5-1 and TRBJ2-2; 9 bases are a match to TRBD1. There are 15 residues in the CDR3. Germline CDR1 SGHRS, CDR2 YFSETQ. Trimming removed 3 bases from V and 5 bases from J; junction bases left unmatched: 5. Written as DNA, the CDR3 is TGCGCCAGCAGCTCCGGGACAGGGTCGACCGGGGAGCTGTTTTTT. Protein: CASSSGTGSTGELFF. Full variable domain (remainder filled in from reference TRBV5-1 and TRBJ2-2): KAGVTQTPRYLIKTRGQQVTLSCSPISGHRSVSWYQQTPGQGLQFLFEYFSETQRNKGNFPGRFSGRQFSNSRSEMNVSTLELGDSALYLCASSSGTGSTGELFFGEGSRLTVL.